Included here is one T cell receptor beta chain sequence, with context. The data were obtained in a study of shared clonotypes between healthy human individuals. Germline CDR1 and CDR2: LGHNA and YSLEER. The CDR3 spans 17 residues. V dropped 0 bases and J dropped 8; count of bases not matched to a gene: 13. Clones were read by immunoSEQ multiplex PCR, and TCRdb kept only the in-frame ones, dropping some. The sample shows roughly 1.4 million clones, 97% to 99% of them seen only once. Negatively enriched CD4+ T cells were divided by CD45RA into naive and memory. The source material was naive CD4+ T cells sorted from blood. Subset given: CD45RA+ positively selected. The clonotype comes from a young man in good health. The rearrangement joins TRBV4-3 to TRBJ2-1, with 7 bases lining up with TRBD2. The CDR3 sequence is CASSQDFLADRGDEQFF. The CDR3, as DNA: TGCGCCAGCAGCCAAGACTTTCTAGCGGATAGGGGTGATGAGCAGTTCTTC.